One sample yielded the 9 T cell receptor beta chains listed below, sequenced in a study of vaccination and CD4 T cells after COVID-19. For these TCRs, the target antigens are not known. As to treatment: roughly 11-day PBMC culture with coronavirus spike peptide pools or control peptides (ViraFEST assay). The Oncomine TCR Beta short-read assay sequenced DNA from cultured CD4+ T cells. TCRdb passed the PCR reads through MiXCR, listing each CDR3 protein once. The sample lists approximately 12,000 distinct CDR3 sequences, about half occurring once. The sequenced sample was CD4+ T cells from blood, cultured in vitro. Every receptor here comes from a human donor who had recovered from COVID-19.

This clonotype was seen a few times. J is TRBJ2-2 and V is TRBV27; D is ambiguous. The CDR3 spans 13 residues. The V and J ends lost 4 bases and 6 bases respectively, with 9 bases between them. Germline CDR1 MNHEY, CDR2 SMNVEV (reference sequence). In DNA, the CDR3 is TGTGCCAGCAGTTCCCCCTTCGCCGGGGAGCTGTTTTTT. Translation gives CASSSPFAGELFF.

In this sample, this clonotype turned up a few times. The chain combines TRBV30 with TRBJ2-2; 7 bases fit TRBD2. Germline CDR1 GTSNPN, CDR2 SVGIG (reference sequence). The CDR3 is 15 amino acids. V was clipped by 2 bases and J by 7 bases; unmatched bases: 10. The CDR3 sequence is CAWSWGGPQGGELFF. The CDR3 DNA reads as TGTGCCTGGAGTTGGGGAGGGCCCCAGGGCGGGGAGCTGTTTTTT.

This chain joins TRBV5-4 and TRBJ2-1; 13 bases line up with TRBD2. The CDR3 is made up of 17 amino acids. Germline assignment: CDR1 SGHNT and CDR2 YYREEE (reference sequence). Trimming cost V 0 bases and J 3 bases; bases outside gene matches: 3. The CDR3, as DNA: TGTGCCAGCAGCTTGGGAGGGACTAGCGGGATCTACAATGAGCAGTTCTTC. This codes for CASSLGGTSGIYNEQFF. Full variable domain (outside the CDR3, taken from reference TRBV5-4 and TRBJ2-1): ETGVTQSPTHLIKTRGQQVTLRCSSQSGHNTVSWYQQALGQGPQFIFQYYREEENGRGNFPPRFSGLQFPNYSSELNVNALELDDSALYLCASSLGGTSGIYNEQFFGPGTRLTVL.

The chain couples TRBV7-6 to TRBJ2-4; 8 bases map to TRBD1. The J segment lost 6 bases and the V segment lost 5 bases, leaving 15 bases of the junction unmatched. The CDR3 runs to 17 residues. The germline V gene encodes CDR1 SGHVS and CDR2 FNYEAQ. The CDR3 loop is CASSQWTGKIKGNIQYF. Written as DNA, the CDR3 is TGTGCCAGCAGCCAATGGACAGGGAAGATAAAGGGAAACATTCAGTACTTC.

This chain joins TRBV21-1 and TRBJ1-1; the tabulated D call, TRBD1, remains unverified against the DNA. TRBV21-1 is assigned pseudogene status. The CDR3 extends over 14 amino acids. CDR3 in DNA: TGTGCCAGCAGCCAGCTTGGGACATCTTGTGAAGCTTTCTTT. This sequence encodes CASSQLGTSCEAFF.

The table lists this clonotype with a few counts. The rearrangement links TRBV20-1 to TRBJ2-4, with TRBD2 matching over 14 bases. Trimming cost V 6 bases and J 1 base; bases outside gene matches: 5. The CDR3 covers 16 residues. CDR1 and CDR2 (germline): DFQATT, SNEGSKA (reference sequence). CDR3 in amino acids: CSAGTSGRGAKNIQYF. In nucleotides, the CDR3 is TGCAGTGCCGGGACTAGCGGGAGAGGTGCCAAAAACATTCAGTACTTC.

CDR3 loop: CASSGFISSGSYEQYF. Written as DNA, the CDR3 is TGCGCCAGCAGTGGGTTCATCTCGAGCGGGAGCTACGAGCAGTACTTC. The rearrangement uses TRBV10-2 and TRBJ2-7; 8 nucleotides align to TRBD2. CDR1 is WSHSY and CDR2 is SAAADI in the germline V gene. The J segment lost 3 bases and the V segment lost 4 bases, leaving 11 bases of the junction unmatched. This CDR3 has 16 residues.

The chain has TRBV25-1 and TRBJ1-1; D is perhaps TRBD1 (5 bases). V dropped 2 bases and J dropped 4 bases, with 14 bases sitting between them. There are 15 residues in the CDR3. Germline loops: CDR1 MGHDK, CDR2 SYGVNS. The CDR3 protein is CASSELWGDGTEAFF. In DNA form, the CDR3 reads TGTGCCAGCAGTGAACTCTGGGGCGACGGCACTGAAGCTTTCTTT.

The gene calls are TRBV19 and TRBJ2-7; 10 bases align to TRBD2. Germline CDR1 LNHDA, CDR2 SQIVND (reference sequence). J lost 1 base, V lost 5 bases, and 17 bases had no gene match. The CDR3 extends over 19 amino acids. CDR3 region: CASSAGLKRTSGSSYEQYF. The CDR3 bases are TGTGCCAGTAGTGCTGGGTTGAAAAGGACTAGCGGCTCGTCCTACGAGCAGTACTTC.